The T cell receptor beta chain described here comes from a study of cytomegalovirus exposure and HLA in healthy donors. Study findings and constraints: For TCR beta chains, V- and J-gene trimming was later linked to a missense DCLRE1C variant.

The CDR3 totals 15 residues. Trimming stripped 5 bases from V and 4 bases from J, with 17 bases between. The germline CDR1 and CDR2 sequences are SGHAT and FQNNGV. With respect to this clone: Antigen unknown.

Researchers ran the PCR with 60 Vbeta and 13 Jbeta primers. Measured with immunoSEQ multiplex PCR; TCRdb has only the in-frame clones, and not every one. This sample's table has fewer than 85,000 clones. The donors gave bone marrow, and they were healthy. In nominal health when sampled, donors likely had unrecorded immune exposures nonetheless. Specimen: PBMCs. This receptor was obtained from a woman aged 40-49 years in good health and CMV-seropositive. This chain uses TRBV11-2 with TRBJ1-1; weak D call: TRBD1 (5 bases). The CDR3 DNA reads TGTGCCAGCAGCCCCACAGTTTGGGGCGTCACTGAAGCTTTCTTT. It codes for CASSPTVWGVTEAFF. The full variable domain, with the rest looked up from reference TRBV11-2 and TRBJ1-1, is EAGVAQSPRYKIIEKRQSVAFWCNPISGHATLYWYQQILGQGPKLLIQFQNNGVVDDSQLPKDRFSAERLKGVDSTLKIQPAKLEDSAVYLCASSPTVWGVTEAFFGQGTRLTVV.